This is a list of T cell receptor beta chains from one sample in a study of blood T cell repertoires in COVID-19. The assay was immunoSEQ multiplex PCR, and TCRdb's table has in-frame clones only and misses some. The sample includes 260,000 or so clones, around 88% of them seen just once. Material: peripheral blood. The receptors were gathered from a man at least 80 years old with acute or convalescent COVID-19. CDR3s include the opening cysteine and the closing phenylalanine or tryptophan. The order of the fields is J gene, clone size, D gene, V gene, CDR3 DNA, CDR3 protein. A D gene is named only where the DNA matches it firmly. Rows give clone size only sometimes, using once, few, many, or a class for an expanded clone.

TRBJ2-2 | . | . | TRBV5-1 | TGCGCCAGCAGCGAGGCCGGTCACACCGGGGAGCTGTTTTTT | CASSEAGHTGELFF
TRBJ1-1 | . | . | TRBV5-4 | TGTGCCAGCAGCTTGGCCTTCGGTACTAAAACAGAAGCTTTCTTT | CASSLAFGTKTEAFF
TRBJ2-7 | . | . | TRBV7-3 | TGTGCCAGCAGCCCGACAGCCTCCTACGAGCAGTACTTC | CASSPTASYEQYF
TRBJ2-2 | . | TRBD1 | TRBV28 | TGTGCCAGCAGTTTCCCCCCGGGACAGGGATATACCGGGGAGCTGTTTTTT | CASSFPPGQGYTGELFF
TRBJ1-5 | . | . | TRBV4-1 | TGCGCCAGCAGCCAAGATGGTACAAATCAGCCCCAGCATTTT | CASSQDGTNQPQHF
TRBJ1-1 | once | TRBD1 | TRBV28 | TGTGCCAGCACAGCTAGGGGGCGGAGCACTGAAGCTTTCTTT | CASTARGRSTEAFF
TRBJ1-5 | . | . | TRBV28 | TGTGCCAGCAGTTTCGGTAATAATCAGCCCCAGCATTTT | CASSFGNNQPQHF
TRBJ1-2 | . | . | TRBV19 | TGTGCCAGTAGTACCCAACCAGGGGATGTCTATGGCTACACCTTC | CASSTQPGDVYGYTF
TRBJ2-7 | once | TRBD1 | TRBV5-1 | TGCGCCAGCAGCGGCGGACAGGCCTACGAGCAGTACTTC | CASSGGQAYEQYF
TRBJ1-2 | . | TRBD1 | TRBV28 | TGTGCCAGCAGTTTTAGGGGGCTCATCTATGGCTACACCTTC | CASSFRGLIYGYTF
TRBJ2-6 | . | . | TRBV5-1 | TGCGCCAGCAGCTACGGGGGGGCCAACGTCCTGACTTTC | CASSYGGANVLTF
TRBJ1-6 | . | . | TRBV18 | TGTGCCAGCTCCCTCGCAACAGCGACAGTTAATTCACCCCTCCACTTT | CASSLATATVNSPLHF
TRBJ1-3 | . | TRBD1 | TRBV5-6 | TGTGCCAGCAGTAGGGGACAGATCTCTGGAAACACCATATATTTT | CASSRGQISGNTIYF
TRBJ1-5 | . | TRBD1 | TRBV28 | TGTGCCAGCAGTAGGGGGCTCAATCAGCCCCAACATTTT | CASSRGLNQPQHF
TRBJ1-1 | once | . | TRBV7-2 | TGTGCCAGCAGCTTCTGGGGGCCGGGCACTGAAGCTTTCTTT | CASSFWGPGTEAFF
TRBJ2-5 | . | TRBD2 | TRBV7-2 | TGTGCCAGCAGTCCCCTTTTGGCGGGGGGTGAGACCCAGTACTTC | CASSPLLAGGETQYF
TRBJ2-7 | . | . | TRBV5-4 | TGTGCCAGCAGCCTTAACCGGGACTCCACCTACGAGCAGTACTTC | CASSLNRDSTYEQYF
TRBJ1-2 | . | TRBD1 | TRBV7-8 | TGTGCCAGCAGCTACGGGGAACAGGGGAACTATGGCTACACCTTC | CASSYGEQGNYGYTF
TRBJ2-7 | . | TRBD1 | TRBV10-3 | TGTGCCATCACCGGAACAGGGGAAACCTACGAGCAGTACTTC | CAITGTGETYEQYF
TRBJ2-1 | few | TRBD2 | TRBV2 | TGTGCCAGCAGACCCCTCCCGGCGGGAGCCCATGAGCAGTTCTTC | CASRPLPAGAHEQFF
TRBJ2-3 | . | TRBD1 | TRBV2 | TGTGCCAGCGGGGACAGTGCCACAGATACGCAGTATTTT | CASGDSATDTQYF
TRBJ1-1 | . | TRBD1 | TRBV5-4 | TGTGCCAGCAGCCCAACGGGACAGGTGAACTTCATGAACACTGAAGCTTTCTTT | CASSPTGQVNFMNTEAFF
TRBJ2-6 | . | . | TRBV21-1 | TGTGCCAGCAGCACTAGGTCCTCTGGGGCCAACGTCCTGACTTTC | CASSTRSSGANVLTF
TRBJ2-3 | . | . | TRBV28 | TGTGCCAGCAGTTTAATTCGCGGGCGCACAGATACGCAGTATTTT | CASSLIRGRTDTQYF
TRBJ2-1 | . | TRBD2 | TRBV28 | TGTGCCAGCAGTACCTGGACTAGCGGGGGAGAGAGCTCCTACAATGAGCAGTTCTTC | CASSTWTSGGESSYNEQFF
TRBJ2-7 | . | . | TRBV28 | TGTGCCAGCAGTTTACAACAGGGTTCCTACGAGCAGTACTTC | CASSLQQGSYEQYF
TRBJ1-5 | . | . | TRBV7-2 | TGTGCCAGCAGCTTTCAGGGTTTGGGTCAGCCCCAGCATTTT | CASSFQGLGQPQHF
TRBJ2-7 | . | . | TRBV5-1 | TGCGCCAGCAGCTTGGTAGGAGGGACCTACGAGCAGTACTTC | CASSLVGGTYEQYF
TRBJ2-1 | . | TRBD1 | TRBV5-1 | TGCGCCAGCAGCTTAGAGGGGGCGTTCTACAATGAGCAGTTCTTC | CASSLEGAFYNEQFF
TRBJ2-5 | . | . | TRBV3-1/TRBV3-2 | TGTGCCAGCAGCGCCCGCTACCTGGACAGTCAAGAGACCCAGTACTTC | CASSARYLDSQETQYF
TRBJ2-7 | . | . | TRBV10-3 | TGTGCCATTTCCCTAGGCTCCGGAAGCGAGCAGTACTTC | CAISLGSGSEQYF
TRBJ2-4 | once | TRBD2 | TRBV5-4 | TGTGCCAGCAGCCCCAGCGGGGCGGGAGCGGGAAACATTCAGTACTTC | CASSPSGAGAGNIQYF
TRBJ1-6 | . | TRBD1 | TRBV27 | TGTGCCAGCAGTGGAGGCGGACAGGGGTATTCACCCCTCCACTTT | CASSGGGQGYSPLHF
TRBJ2-7 | . | TRBD2 | TRBV7-9 | TGTGCCAGCAGCTCTGGACTAGCGGGAGTGCGGTACGAGCAGTACTTC | CASSSGLAGVRYEQYF
TRBJ2-7 | . | . | TRBV5-1 | TGCGCCAGCAGCTTGGACAGGGCCTACGAGCAGTACTTC | CASSLDRAYEQYF
TRBJ2-7 | . | . | TRBV11-2 | TGTGCCAGCAGCGCGGCGGGCTCAATCGCCCCCGAGCAGTACTTC | CASSAAGSIAPEQYF
TRBJ2-7 | . | TRBD2 | TRBV19 | TGTGCCAGTACCTCGAGGACTAGCGGGGGCCGCGAGCAGTACTTC | CASTSRTSGGREQYF
TRBJ2-4 | once | . | TRBV29-1 | TGCAGCGTTGATACCGGGTCGGACATTCAGTACTTC | CSVDTGSDIQYF
TRBJ1-5 | once | . | TRBV5-1 | TGCGCCAGCAGCACGACCGGGGGGAGCGGTCAGCCCCAGCATTTT | CASSTTGGSGQPQHF
TRBJ1-3 | . | . | TRBV19 | TGTGCCTCGAAGGAGAGGAGAAACACCATATATTTT | CASKERRNTIYF
TRBJ1-1 | . | TRBD1 | TRBV5-4 | TGTGCCAGCAGCTTTGGGGGACAGACGAACACTGAAGCTTTCTTT | CASSFGGQTNTEAFF
TRBJ1-1 | . | . | TRBV6-5 | TGTGCCAGCATCGCCATGAGGTCGAACACTGAAGCTTTCTTT | CASIAMRSNTEAFF
TRBJ1-1 | . | . | TRBV5-1 | TGCGCCAGCAGCTCAGGACAGCCGAACACTGAAGCTTTCTTT | CASSSGQPNTEAFF
TRBJ2-3 | . | TRBD2 | TRBV18 | TGTGCCAGCTCGCGCGGACTAGCGGGAGAAGATACGCAGTATTTT | CASSRGLAGEDTQYF
TRBJ2-1 | . | TRBD1 | TRBV30 | TGTGCCTGGAGGCTGGGACAGACCTACAATGAGCAGTTCTTC | CAWRLGQTYNEQFF
TRBJ2-3 | . | TRBD2 | TRBV5-1 | TGCGCCAGCAGCTCACCGGGACTAGCGGGAGTTACGCAGTATTTT | CASSSPGLAGVTQYF
TRBJ1-6 | . | TRBD1 | TRBV9 | TGTGCCAGCAGCGTCACAGGGGGAAGCTCCTATAATTCACCCCTCCACTTT | CASSVTGGSSYNSPLHF
TRBJ1-6 | . | . | TRBV29-1 | TGCAGCGTTGCACAGGGCCCCGGTTCACCCCTCCACTTT | CSVAQGPGSPLHF
TRBJ1-1 | . | . | TRBV12-3/TRBV12-4 | TGTGCCAGCAGTTTAAACAGGCCGACTGAAGCTTTCTTT | CASSLNRPTEAFF